A selection of T cell receptor beta chains follows, all from one sample in a study of blood T cell repertoires in COVID-19. Repertoires were generated with immunoSEQ multiplex PCR, while TCRdb's copy carries only in-frame clones and drops some. Among about 140,000 clones listed, 70% to 90% were seen once. Sequencing was done on a sample of PBMCs or T cells enriched from blood (not recorded which). These receptors were taken from a woman aged 45-59 years with acute COVID-19. Each CDR3 is given with its conserved first and last residue. Each record gives: clone size, J gene, D gene, V gene, CDR3 DNA, CDR3 protein. The D gene is left open where the match is weak. The listing skips clone size in some rows; elsewhere it reads once, few, many or a size class.

clone size: .; J gene: TRBJ2-4; D gene: .; V gene: TRBV10-2; CDR3 DNA: TGCGCCAGCAGTGATCAACGACTAGCCAAAAACATTCAGTACTTC; CDR3 protein: CASSDQRLAKNIQYF
clone size: .; J gene: TRBJ1-5; D gene: .; V gene: TRBV19; CDR3 DNA: TGTGCCAGTAGTATAAGGGACATGCGGAATCAGCCCCAGCATTTT; CDR3 protein: CASSIRDMRNQPQHF
clone size: .; J gene: TRBJ2-5; D gene: TRBD2; V gene: TRBV19; CDR3 DNA: TGTGCCAGTAGTATGTGGCTAGCGGGAGGGAAAGAGACCCAGTACTTC; CDR3 protein: CASSMWLAGGKETQYF
clone size: .; J gene: TRBJ2-1; D gene: TRBD2; V gene: TRBV4-2; CDR3 DNA: TGTGCCAGCAGCCAAGCTGTTGGGACTACCAACCGATACAATGAGCAGTTCTTC; CDR3 protein: CASSQAVGTTNRYNEQFF
clone size: .; J gene: TRBJ2-4; D gene: .; V gene: TRBV30; CDR3 DNA: TGTGCCTGGTCCGTCGGGGGTACTCTAGCCAAAAACATTCAGTACTTC; CDR3 protein: CAWSVGGTLAKNIQYF
clone size: .; J gene: TRBJ1-5; D gene: TRBD1; V gene: TRBV24-1; CDR3 DNA: TGTGCCACCAGTGTTACAGGGGGCAATCAGCCCCAGCATTTT; CDR3 protein: CATSVTGGNQPQHF
clone size: .; J gene: TRBJ2-7; D gene: TRBD2; V gene: TRBV7-9; CDR3 DNA: TGTGCCAGCACCAAGGCTAAAGGAACTAGCGGGAGTTGCTTTGGTAACGAGCAGTACTTC; CDR3 protein: CASTKAKGTSGSCFGNEQYF
clone size: .; J gene: TRBJ1-5; D gene: .; V gene: TRBV6-7; CDR3 DNA: TGTGCCAGCAGTTACCGAGGCGGTATCCGTCAGCCCCAGCATTTT; CDR3 protein: CASSYRGGIRQPQHF
clone size: .; J gene: TRBJ2-7; D gene: TRBD2; V gene: TRBV7-2; CDR3 DNA: TGTGCCAGCAGCTTAGCGTTCAGTAGCGGGAGGTCGGGCTACGAGCAGTACTTC; CDR3 protein: CASSLAFSSGRSGYEQYF
clone size: few; J gene: TRBJ1-1; D gene: .; V gene: TRBV7-9; CDR3 DNA: TGTGCCAGCAGCTTAGTGGGGGGGCGCAATCCCACTGAAGCTTTCTTT; CDR3 protein: CASSLVGGRNPTEAFF
clone size: .; J gene: TRBJ2-3; D gene: .; V gene: TRBV5-1; CDR3 DNA: TGCGCCAGCAGCTTGGCCGAAGGCCGACCTACGGGGGATACGCAGTATTTT; CDR3 protein: CASSLAEGRPTGDTQYF
clone size: .; J gene: TRBJ2-2; D gene: .; V gene: TRBV7-7; CDR3 DNA: TGTGCCAGCAGCTTAGTTTCGGGGGCCGGGGAGCTGTTTTTT; CDR3 protein: CASSLVSGAGELFF
clone size: .; J gene: TRBJ2-5; D gene: .; V gene: TRBV5-1; CDR3 DNA: TGCGCCAGCAGCTTGGTGCGGGCTAGCGAGCAAATACAAGAGACCCAGTACTTC; CDR3 protein: CASSLVRASEQIQETQYF
clone size: .; J gene: TRBJ1-4; D gene: TRBD1; V gene: TRBV5-4; CDR3 DNA: TGTGCCAGCAGACGACAGGGGTTCGATGAAAAACTGTTTTTT; CDR3 protein: CASRRQGFDEKLFF
clone size: .; J gene: TRBJ2-6; D gene: .; V gene: TRBV27; CDR3 DNA: TGTGCCAGCAGTTGGACATTCAACTCTGGGGCCAACGTCCTGACTTTC; CDR3 protein: CASSWTFNSGANVLTF
clone size: .; J gene: TRBJ2-1; D gene: .; V gene: TRBV5-6; CDR3 DNA: TGTGCCAGCAGCCTTCTTTCCTACTCCTACAATGAGCAGTTCTTC; CDR3 protein: CASSLLSYSYNEQFF
clone size: .; J gene: TRBJ2-1; D gene: TRBD2; V gene: TRBV19; CDR3 DNA: TGTGCCAGTAGTACCGGGACTAGCGGCACAAGAGTGCAGTTCTTC; CDR3 protein: CASSTGTSGTRVQFF
clone size: .; J gene: TRBJ1-2; D gene: TRBD1; V gene: TRBV4-2; CDR3 DNA: TGTGCCAGCAGCCAAAATACAGGGGGTGCTAACTATGGCTACACCTTC; CDR3 protein: CASSQNTGGANYGYTF
clone size: .; J gene: TRBJ2-4; D gene: .; V gene: TRBV5-1; CDR3 DNA: TGCGCCAGCAGCTTCTCCGGGACACTAGCCAAAAACATTCAGTACTTC; CDR3 protein: CASSFSGTLAKNIQYF
clone size: once; J gene: TRBJ2-5; D gene: .; V gene: TRBV19; CDR3 DNA: TGTGCCAGTAGTATGGGACTCCAAGAGACCCAGTACTTC; CDR3 protein: CASSMGLQETQYF
clone size: .; J gene: TRBJ2-3; D gene: TRBD2; V gene: TRBV6-4; CDR3 DNA: TGTGCCAGCAGCCCCCTAGCGGGAGGGAGCACAGATACGCAGTATTTT; CDR3 protein: CASSPLAGGSTDTQYF
clone size: .; J gene: TRBJ1-4; D gene: .; V gene: TRBV2; CDR3 DNA: TGTGCCAGCAGTGAACAGGGGCTCCAGGGTGAAAAACTGTTTTTT; CDR3 protein: CASSEQGLQGEKLFF
clone size: once; J gene: TRBJ2-1; D gene: TRBD2; V gene: TRBV6-2/TRBV6-3; CDR3 DNA: TGTGCCAGCAGTTACTCGTCAGCGGGAGGCCCGGGTGGCAATGAGCAGTTCTTC; CDR3 protein: CASSYSSAGGPGGNEQFF
clone size: .; J gene: TRBJ2-7; D gene: .; V gene: TRBV4-1; CDR3 DNA: TGCGCCAGCAGCCAAGATTTTGTCAGGGGTTTGTACGAGCAGTACTTC; CDR3 protein: CASSQDFVRGLYEQYF
clone size: .; J gene: TRBJ1-1; D gene: .; V gene: TRBV29-1; CDR3 DNA: TGCAGCACCCCAGCGAGGCAGAACGCTGAAGCTTTCTTT; CDR3 protein: CSTPARQNAEAFF
clone size: .; J gene: TRBJ2-1; D gene: TRBD2; V gene: TRBV7-9; CDR3 DNA: TGTGCCAGCAGAACTACTAGCGCTAATGAGCAGTTCTTC; CDR3 protein: CASRTTSANEQFF
clone size: few; J gene: TRBJ2-1; D gene: TRBD2; V gene: TRBV11-2; CDR3 DNA: TGTGCCAGCAGCTTAGTCGGGGGGTTTAGATACAGCGGTGAGCAGTTCTTC; CDR3 protein: CASSLVGGFRYSGEQFF
clone size: once; J gene: TRBJ1-6; D gene: .; V gene: TRBV7-2; CDR3 DNA: TGTGCCAGCAGCTTAGTTTACGGTTATAATTCACCCCTCCACTTT; CDR3 protein: CASSLVYGYNSPLHF
clone size: once; J gene: TRBJ2-7; D gene: .; V gene: TRBV19; CDR3 DNA: TGTGCCAGTCCGAGGCTGGAGGGCATTAGGAGCTCCTACGAGCAGTACTTC; CDR3 protein: CASPRLEGIRSSYEQYF
clone size: .; J gene: TRBJ1-2; D gene: TRBD1; V gene: TRBV29-1; CDR3 DNA: TGCAGCACCACCGACAGGGGGCGAGGGTATGGCTACACCTTC; CDR3 protein: CSTTDRGRGYGYTF
clone size: once; J gene: TRBJ2-7; D gene: TRBD2; V gene: TRBV4-3; CDR3 DNA: TGCGCCAGCAGCAAGCTAGCGGGGCCGTACGAGCAGTACTTC; CDR3 protein: CASSKLAGPYEQYF
clone size: .; J gene: TRBJ1-5; D gene: .; V gene: TRBV6-5; CDR3 DNA: TGTGCCTGGAAACTAGGCCATAGCAATCAGCCCCAGCATTTT; CDR3 protein: CAWKLGHSNQPQHF
clone size: .; J gene: TRBJ2-1; D gene: .; V gene: TRBV9; CDR3 DNA: TGTGCCAGCAGCCCTTCGACTCAGGGCCGTGAGCAGTTCTTC; CDR3 protein: CASSPSTQGREQFF
clone size: once; J gene: TRBJ1-6; D gene: .; V gene: TRBV19; CDR3 DNA: TGTGCCAGTAGTATTGGGGAGTCCTATTCACCCCTCCACTTT; CDR3 protein: CASSIGESYSPLHF
clone size: .; J gene: TRBJ1-1; D gene: .; V gene: TRBV24-1; CDR3 DNA: TGTGCCACCAGTGATTTAGCACAGGGCTACACTGAAGCTTTCTTT; CDR3 protein: CATSDLAQGYTEAFF
clone size: .; J gene: TRBJ1-3; D gene: TRBD1; V gene: TRBV10-3; CDR3 DNA: TGTGCCGTGGGGACAGGTCACTCTGGAAACACCATATATTTT; CDR3 protein: CAVGTGHSGNTIYF
clone size: .; J gene: TRBJ2-3; D gene: TRBD2; V gene: TRBV13; CDR3 DNA: TGTGCCAGCAGCTTCGGAGGGAGGGGCACAGATACGCAGTATTTT; CDR3 protein: CASSFGGRGTDTQYF
clone size: .; J gene: TRBJ1-2; D gene: .; V gene: TRBV12-3/TRBV12-4; CDR3 DNA: TGTGCCAGCAGTTTCGCAGGGGCCTATGGCTACACCTTC; CDR3 protein: CASSFAGAYGYTF
clone size: .; J gene: TRBJ2-5; D gene: .; V gene: TRBV7-2; CDR3 DNA: TGTGCCAGCAGCTTCAACAGGGATGAGACCCAGTACTTC; CDR3 protein: CASSFNRDETQYF
clone size: .; J gene: TRBJ1-1; D gene: .; V gene: TRBV5-1; CDR3 DNA: TGCGCCAGCAGCTTGTTGGGGGCTGGGGGAAAGGGGACTGAAGCTTTCTTT; CDR3 protein: CASSLLGAGGKGTEAFF
clone size: .; J gene: TRBJ2-3; D gene: TRBD2; V gene: TRBV4-2; CDR3 DNA: TGTGCCAGCAGCCTGGGACTAGCGGAGAGGGGAGATACGCAGTATTTT; CDR3 protein: CASSLGLAERGDTQYF
clone size: .; J gene: TRBJ2-3; D gene: TRBD2; V gene: TRBV6-1; CDR3 DNA: TGTGCCAGCAGTGAAGCCGCGGCCTCGGGGGGGTCGACTGGAGATACGCAGTATTTT; CDR3 protein: CASSEAAASGGSTGDTQYF
clone size: .; J gene: TRBJ2-7; D gene: .; V gene: TRBV21-1; CDR3 DNA: TGTGCCAGCCCAGTCCTAGCGGGATCTGGCCAGCAGTACTTC; CDR3 protein: CASPVLAGSGQQYF
clone size: few; J gene: TRBJ2-7; D gene: .; V gene: TRBV6-5; CDR3 DNA: TGTGCCAGCAGAAGGACAGCTTACTACGAGCAGTACTTC; CDR3 protein: CASRRTAYYEQYF
clone size: few; J gene: TRBJ1-2; D gene: .; V gene: TRBV28; CDR3 DNA: TGTGCCAGCAGTTTTACGGACTATGGCTACACCTTC; CDR3 protein: CASSFTDYGYTF
clone size: .; J gene: TRBJ2-1; D gene: TRBD2; V gene: TRBV27; CDR3 DNA: TGTGCCAGCAGTCTGCCTGGAGCCGGGACTAGCGCGAAGCAGTTCTTC; CDR3 protein: CASSLPGAGTSAKQFF
clone size: .; J gene: TRBJ1-2; D gene: .; V gene: TRBV7-3; CDR3 DNA: TGTGCCAGCAGCTTAGACGGGGTTGGCTACACCTTC; CDR3 protein: CASSLDGVGYTF
clone size: .; J gene: TRBJ2-1; D gene: TRBD2; V gene: TRBV7-9; CDR3 DNA: TGTGCCAGCAGCTTAGAGACTAGCGGTAACAATGAGCAGTTCTTC; CDR3 protein: CASSLETSGNNEQFF
clone size: .; J gene: TRBJ2-7; D gene: .; V gene: TRBV7-3; CDR3 DNA: TGTGCCAGCAGCTCCCTTGGCAGGGCGAGCGAGCAGTACTTC; CDR3 protein: CASSSLGRASEQYF
clone size: .; J gene: TRBJ2-5; D gene: .; V gene: TRBV5-4; CDR3 DNA: TGTGCCACCAAGGGGGAGACCCAGTACTTC; CDR3 protein: CATKGETQYF
clone size: once; J gene: TRBJ2-7; D gene: .; V gene: TRBV2; CDR3 DNA: TGTGCCAGCAGTGAAGTGGTCAGGGTAGGAAAGACGCTCCCCGAGCAGTACTTC; CDR3 protein: CASSEVVRVGKTLPEQYF
clone size: .; J gene: TRBJ2-7; D gene: .; V gene: TRBV10-3; CDR3 DNA: TGTGCCATCAATCCTTACGAGCAGTACTTC; CDR3 protein: CAINPYEQYF
clone size: .; J gene: TRBJ1-1; D gene: .; V gene: TRBV6-5; CDR3 DNA: TGTGCCAGCAGTTCGGGTGACGGGGGAGCTTTCTTT; CDR3 protein: CASSSGDGGAFF
clone size: .; J gene: TRBJ2-3; D gene: TRBD2; V gene: TRBV24-1; CDR3 DNA: TGTGCCACCAGTTCGACTAGCGGGAGCACAGATACGCAGTATTTT; CDR3 protein: CATSSTSGSTDTQYF
clone size: few; J gene: TRBJ1-1; D gene: TRBD1; V gene: TRBV19; CDR3 DNA: TGTGCCAGTAGTCATGGGACAGTTAACACTGAAGCTTTCTTT; CDR3 protein: CASSHGTVNTEAFF
clone size: .; J gene: TRBJ1-1; D gene: .; V gene: TRBV30; CDR3 DNA: TGTGCCCTAGCGGGAGGGAGGAACACTGAAGCTTTCTTT; CDR3 protein: CALAGGRNTEAFF
clone size: .; J gene: TRBJ2-1; D gene: TRBD1; V gene: TRBV19; CDR3 DNA: TGTGCCAGTAGTAGAACCGGGACAGGGGGCTCCTACAATGAGCAGTTCTTC; CDR3 protein: CASSRTGTGGSYNEQFF
clone size: .; J gene: TRBJ2-7; D gene: TRBD2; V gene: TRBV6-5; CDR3 DNA: TGTGCCAGCTCCCTCTTTAGCGGGGGGAACTACGAGCAGTACTTC; CDR3 protein: CASSLFSGGNYEQYF